Here is one T cell receptor (beta chain) with its context. The CDR3 covers 14 residues. With 4 bases clipped from V and 6 bases from J, the junction kept 9 bases outside the gene matches. The germline V gene encodes CDR1 SGHKS and CDR2 YYEKEE (reference sequence). The data are from a study of blood T cell repertoires in COVID-19. Study details: Collection of acute and convalescent COVID-19 samples took place in the United States, Italy and Spain. Sample material is recorded as cDNA or gDNA derived from T cells, B-cell-depleted T cells, or PBMCs.

Repertoires were generated with immunoSEQ multiplex PCR, while TCRdb's copy carries only in-frame clones and drops some. This sample carries 200,000 to 250,000 clones, around four fifths of them seen once, and the ten largest clones take 15% to 20%. This chain joins TRBV5-5 and TRBJ2-5, with 7 nucleotides matching TRBD1. The receptor's source is a woman older than 75 with active or convalescent COVID-19. Source material: peripheral blood. The CDR3 sequence is CASSLGQTYQTQYF. The CDR3 nucleotides are TGTGCCAGCAGCCTGGGACAGACCTATCAGACCCAGTACTTC.